Below are 15 T cell receptor beta chains sequenced from a single sample in a study of CD8 T cells in ankylosing spondylitis (dated by TCRdb to the late 2010s). Receptor libraries were prepared by 5' RACE. Sequencing was carried out with an Illumina HiSeq 2500. TCRdb took the public reads, trimmed them with fastp at Q25, ran MiXCR for clone calling and kept in-frame beta chains. Rows merge per CDR3 protein into single entries with the most common DNA and genes. The table for this sample lists hundreds of thousands of distinct CDR3 sequences; 8% to 11% of them were counted only once. The biggest ten clones account for about 19% of the sample. The sample consisted of blood, either unsorted or a sorted T cell fraction (not recorded which). These receptors came from a male donor with ankylosing spondylitis or in good health (not recorded which).

This clonotype was seen a few times. This chain connects TRBV5-1 to TRBJ2-1; maybe TRBD1 (6 bases). Germline V gene lookup returns CDR1 SGHRS and CDR2 YFSETQ. V lost 0 bases, J lost 16 bases, and 17 bases lay in between. This CDR3 is 13 amino acids long. This chain's CDR3 is CASSLGQANDHFF. The CDR3 DNA reads TGCGCCAGCAGCTTGGGACAGGCGAACGACCATTTCTTC.

This clonotype appeared a few times. This sequence joins TRBV28 and TRBJ2-7; tentatively, D is TRBD1 (6 bases). The CDR3 covers 13 residues. Germline CDR1 and CDR2: MDHEN and SYDVKM. Trimming took 7 bases from V and 3 from J, leaving 13 bases between them. Here the CDR3 DNA reads TGTGCCAGCACCCTAACAGGGTTCTACGAGCAGTACTTC. It codes for CASTLTGFYEQYF.

This clonotype was counted at least ten times. The V gene is TRBV20-1, the J gene TRBJ2-3; D possibly corresponds to TRBD2 (7 bases). The ends were cut back, 0 bases at V and 2 bases at J, with 15 bases in the middle. The germline V gene has CDR1 DFQATT and CDR2 SNEGSKA (reference sequence). The CDR3 loop spans 16 amino acids. In nucleotides, the CDR3 is TGCAGTGCTAGAGATCCTCCTGGGGGGGCCACAGATACGCAGTATTTT. Its protein product is CSARDPPGGATDTQYF.

This clonotype occurred a few times. The chain is built from TRBV19 and TRBJ2-2; D possibly matches TRBD1 or TRBD2 (6 bases each). V lost 3 bases and J lost 5, with 16 bases in between. The germline gives CDR1 LNHDA, CDR2 SQIVND (reference sequence). This CDR3 contains 16 residues. CDR3 residues: CASSIPPGAGTGELFF. The CDR3 DNA sequence: TGTGCCAGTAGTATCCCCCCGGGGGCAGGGACCGGGGAGCTGTTTTTT.

For this clonotype: Possible read error: a much larger clone is one base away. CDR3 DNA: TGTGCCAGCAGTTTAGCGGGGGGAGGTCGCGGCACAGTTACGCAGTATTTT. It specifies CASSLAGGGRGTVTQYF. The chain combines TRBV6-5 with TRBJ2-3; 10 bases agree with TRBD2. CDR1 and CDR2 from the germline V gene are MNHEY and SVGAGI. This CDR3 contains 17 residues.

This clonotype was seen at least ten times. The chain recombines TRBV2 with TRBJ1-2; tentative D call: TRBD1 (6 bases). Germline values: CDR1 SNHLY, CDR2 FYNNEI. V shed 6 bases and J shed 6 bases, with 17 bases lying between them. CDR3 length: 14 residues. The CDR3 here is CASRRPGDENGYTF. For the CDR3, the DNA is TGTGCCAGCAGGCGCCCAGGGGATGAGAATGGCTACACCTTC.

This clonotype was detected many times. The chain combines TRBV5-6 with TRBJ1-5; D gene uncertain. This CDR3 contains 15 residues. The V end was cut by 1 base, the J end by 0 bases, with 8 bases between. CDR1 is SGHDT, CDR2 YYEEEE, per germline. This CDR3 reads CASSLQDYSNQPQHF. CDR3 coding DNA: TGTGCCAGCAGCTTGCAGGATTATAGCAATCAGCCCCAGCATTTT.

This clonotype was found many times. The chain recombines TRBV5-1 with TRBJ1-1; 7 positions match TRBD1. Unmatched junction bases numbered 12, after V lost 0 bases and J lost 4 bases. CDR3 length: 17 amino acids. The germline V gene has CDR1 SGHRS and CDR2 YFSETQ. CDR3 nucleotides: TGCGCCAGCAGCTTGGAGGGGGCGTCGGCGATTTCCACTGAAGCTTTCTTT. As protein: CASSLEGASAISTEAFF.

This clonotype was seen a handful of times. This sequence joins TRBV3-1 and TRBJ2-5; 9 bases are a match to TRBD1. Germline-derived CDR1 and CDR2 are LGHDT and YNNKEL (reference sequence). The CDR3 runs to 14 residues. The ends lost 4 bases at V and 3 bases at J; junction bases unmatched: 3. CDR3: CASSPWTGEETQYF. The CDR3 region has the DNA TGTGCCAGCAGCCCATGGACAGGGGAAGAGACCCAGTACTTC.

This clonotype was detected many times. This chain uses TRBV20-1 with TRBJ1-3; maybe TRBD1 (5 bases). Germline loops: CDR1 DFQATT, CDR2 SNEGSKA (reference sequence). The CDR3 is made up of 17 amino acids. Trimming removed 2 bases at V and 0 bases at J, with 17 bases between. The CDR3 nucleotides read TGCAGTGCTAGACGGCGTGACAGAACAAGCTCTGGAAACACCATATATTTT. This sequence encodes CSARRRDRTSSGNTIYF.

V usage is TRBV3-1 and J usage is TRBJ2-4; TRBD1 or TRBD2 may be the D gene (5 bases each). Germline V gives CDR1 LGHDT, CDR2 YNNKEL (reference sequence). CDR3 size: 16 residues. Trimming left V 0 bases short and J 3 bases short, with 12 bases between. Here the CDR3 DNA reads TGTGCCAGCAGCCAAGACTTCAGGGACCGCAAAAACATTCAGTACTTC. The encoded protein is CASSQDFRDRKNIQYF.

This clonotype was picked up many times. The chain employs TRBV7-9 and TRBJ2-1; D could derive from TRBD1 or TRBD2 (5 bases each). Trimming shortened V by 5 bases and J by 9 bases, and 14 bases separated the two germline ends. Germline-derived CDR1 and CDR2 are SEHNR and FQNEAQ (reference sequence). The length of the CDR3 is 13 residues. The CDR3 loop reads CASSPPWGTEQFF. CDR3 nucleotide sequence: TGTGCCAGCAGCCCACCTTGGGGGACTGAGCAGTTCTTC.

This clonotype was observed a few times. This chain links TRBV28 with TRBJ2-4; D possibly corresponds to TRBD2 (6 bases). Germline lookup yields CDR1 MDHEN and CDR2 SYDVKM. This CDR3 region has 16 residues. The V gene lost 6 bases and the J gene lost 1 base, with 16 bases spanning the gap. Here the CDR3 DNA reads TGTGCCAGCAGCCTGGAGGGCCTAGCGGCCAAAAACATTCAGTACTTC. Translation gives CASSLEGLAAKNIQYF.

Of note for this clonotype: This sequence may be a read error, since a much larger clone differs from it by one base. V usage is TRBV20-1 and J usage is TRBJ1-1; the D gene is possibly TRBD1 (6 bases). The V gene lost 6 bases and the J gene lost 3 bases, with 17 bases spanning the gap. Germline CDR1 and CDR2: DFQATT and SNEGSKA (reference sequence). CDR3 size: 14 residues. The DNA of the CDR3 is TGCAGTGCCGATCCCGAGGGGGAGTACACTGAAGCTTTCTTT. This sequence encodes CSADPEGEYTEAFF.

This clonotype was recorded many times. CDR3 in amino acids: CASSTDSDLGNTEAFF. The CDR3 nucleotides are TGCGCCAGCAGCACGGACAGCGACCTGGGGAACACTGAAGCTTTCTTT. J is TRBJ1-1 and V is TRBV5-1; D is perhaps TRBD1 (6 bases). V was shortened by 4 bases and J by 1 base, with 17 bases between the two germline ends. The germline CDR1 and CDR2 sequences are SGHRS and YFSETQ. The CDR3 runs to 16 residues.